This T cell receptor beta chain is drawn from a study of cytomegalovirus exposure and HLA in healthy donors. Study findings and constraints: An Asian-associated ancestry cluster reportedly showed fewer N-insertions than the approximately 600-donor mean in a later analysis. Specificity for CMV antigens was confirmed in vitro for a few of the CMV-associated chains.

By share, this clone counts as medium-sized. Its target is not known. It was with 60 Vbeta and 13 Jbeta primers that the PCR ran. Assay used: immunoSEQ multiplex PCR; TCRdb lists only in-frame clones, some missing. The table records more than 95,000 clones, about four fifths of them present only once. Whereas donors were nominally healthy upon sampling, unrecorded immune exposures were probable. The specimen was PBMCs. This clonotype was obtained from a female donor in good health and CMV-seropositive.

This CDR3 is CASSAGQGDTDTQYF. CDR3 nucleotide sequence: TGCGCCAGCAGCGCGGGACAGGGAGACACAGATACGCAGTATTTT. The chain links TRBV5-1 to TRBJ2-3; 9 bases are shared with TRBD1. V shed 4 bases and J 2 bases; nucleotides not matched to a gene: 5. This CDR3 spans 15 amino acids. Germline lookup yields CDR1 SGHRS and CDR2 YFSETQ.